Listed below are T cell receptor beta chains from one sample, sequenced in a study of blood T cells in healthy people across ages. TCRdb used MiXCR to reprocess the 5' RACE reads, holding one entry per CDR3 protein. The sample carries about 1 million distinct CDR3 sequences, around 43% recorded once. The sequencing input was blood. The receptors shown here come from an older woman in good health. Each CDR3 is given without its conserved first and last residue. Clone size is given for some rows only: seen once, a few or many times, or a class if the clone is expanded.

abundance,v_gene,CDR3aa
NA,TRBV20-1,SAAGGEAQY
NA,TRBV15,ATSSASIDEQF
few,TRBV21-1,ASPVIIRGVYGYT
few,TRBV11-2,ASSMTGPPPYEQY
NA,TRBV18,ASSPLRIQMAYEQY
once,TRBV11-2,ASSKPGTGREQS
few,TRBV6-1,ASRTAREQF
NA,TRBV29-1,SVAFTGYAGELF
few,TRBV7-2,ASSFHLAGEQF
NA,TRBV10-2,ASTGSIEGETQY
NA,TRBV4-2,ASSQETSEGETQY
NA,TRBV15,ATSRDLAGGPGELF
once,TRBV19,ASSGDKGGKNEQF
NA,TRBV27,ASSLRSGLWVDYGYT
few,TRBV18,ASVTGTGGKQY
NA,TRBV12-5,ASGTDRGLADTQY
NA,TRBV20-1,SAKKRLAGYSPSYEQY
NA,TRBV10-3,AIRIAGAETQY
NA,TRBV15,ATSRDRREGHKNEQF
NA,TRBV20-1,SARDEENTQY
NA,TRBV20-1,SATQENSYEQY
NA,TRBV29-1,SVRGGGNEKLF